This passage covers 26 T cell receptor beta chains from one sample sequenced in a study of shared clonotypes between healthy human individuals. Sequenced by immunoSEQ multiplex PCR; TCRdb stores in-frame clones only, minus some. This sample yields about 2 million clones, of which 85% to 95% are seen a single time; 0.1% to 0.15% belongs to the top ten. The sample was naive CD4+ T cells sorted from blood. Documented subset: CD45RA+ positively selected. Receptors were obtained from a man between 18 and 35 years old in good health.

This clone showed up many times. The rearrangement joins TRBV29-1 to TRBJ2-7; D is perhaps TRBD2 (5 bases). The CDR3 runs 12 residues. Trimming took off 5 bases at V and 2 bases at J, with 10 bases between the two ends. CDR1 is SQVTM, CDR2 ANQGSEA, per germline. This CDR3 is CSVTRGAYEQYF. The CDR3, as DNA: TGCAGCGTTACTCGGGGAGCCTACGAGCAGTACTTC.

The V gene is TRBV6-1, the J gene TRBJ1-6; no reliable D call. V shed 4 bases and J shed 10 bases, with 11 bases lying between them. This CDR3 contains 13 residues. From germline, CDR1 is MNHNS and CDR2 SASEGT. The CDR3 DNA sequence: TGTGCCAGCAGTGGAACAAGAGAGTCACCCCTCCACTTT. Translated: CASSGTRESPLHF.

CDR3 amino acids: CSVAFRLVPYNEQFF. In DNA form, the CDR3 reads TGCAGCGTGGCCTTCCGTCTTGTCCCCTACAATGAGCAGTTCTTC. The chain is built from TRBV29-1 and TRBJ2-1; D ambiguous. The CDR3 contains 15 residues. V was trimmed by 6 bases and J by 2 bases, leaving 17 bases between them. Germline V CDR1 and CDR2: SQVTM, ANQGSEA.

This clone has a handful of counts. The sample carries other DNA sequences with the same CDR3. V gene TRBV9 combines with J gene TRBJ1-1; no reliable D call. CDR1 SGDLS and CDR2 YYNGEE come from the germline V gene. The CDR3 is 14 residues long. The V end was cut by 2 bases, the J end by 1 base, with 9 bases between. CDR3 bases: TGTGCCAGCAGCGTCGGACGGGCGAACACTGAAGCTTTCTTT. This encodes CASSVGRANTEAFF. Based on the CDR3 plus reference TRBV9 and TRBJ1-1, the full variable domain is DSGVTQTPKHLITATGQRVTLRCSPRSGDLSVYWYQQSLDQGLQFLIQYYNGEERAKGNILERFSAQQFPDLHSELNLSSLELGDSALYFCASSVGRANTEAFFGQGTRLTVV.

The chain carries TRBV21-1 and TRBJ2-1; TRBD1 is the table's D call and was not checked against the DNA. TRBV21-1 is a listed pseudogene. The CDR3 covers 15 residues. CDR3 in DNA: TGTGCCAACAAGACAGGGGGTCCCCCTTACAATGAGCAGTTCTTC. It translates to CANKTGGPPYNEQFF.

This chain uses TRBV7-9 with TRBJ1-2; TRBD1 is a possible D gene (6 bases). The CDR3 has 14 residues. The V gene's germline CDR1 is SEHNR and CDR2 FQNEAQ (reference sequence). Trimming stripped 7 bases from V and 0 bases from J, with 12 bases between. The CDR3 nucleotides are TGTGCCAGCATCGGACAGATAGCTAACTATGGCTACACCTTC. Translated: CASIGQIANYGYTF. Full variable domain (outside the CDR3, taken from reference TRBV7-9 and TRBJ1-2): DTGVSQNPRHKITKRGQNVTFRCDPISEHNRLYWYRQTLGQGPEFLTYFQNEAQLEKSRLLSDRFSAERPKGSFSTLEIQRTEQGDSAMYLCASIGQIANYGYTFGSGTRLTVV.

The chain is built from TRBV30 and TRBJ2-1; a weak D match, TRBD1 (6 bases). There are 12 residues in the CDR3. V lost 7 bases, J lost 2 bases, and 9 bases lay in between. Germline V lookup: CDR1 GTSNPN, CDR2 SVGIG (reference sequence). The CDR3 sequence: CALDRPYNEQFF. CDR3 sequence (DNA): TGTGCCTTAGACAGGCCCTACAATGAGCAGTTCTTC.

In this sample, this clone turned up once. In the same sample, other DNA sequences code for this CDR3. Here the CDR3 reads CASSFGVGELFF. Here the CDR3 DNA reads TGTGCCAGCAGCTTTGGTGTCGGGGAGCTGTTTTTT. This chain connects TRBV7-2 to TRBJ2-2; no clear D. V was clipped by 3 bases and J by 7 bases, with 6 bases between them. This CDR3 has 12 amino acids. Looked up from germline, CDR1 is SGHTA and CDR2 is FQGNSA. Filled out from reference TRBV7-2 and TRBJ2-2, the complete variable domain reads GAGVSQSPSNKVTEKGKDVELRCDPISGHTALYWYRQSLGQGLEFLIYFQGNSAPDKSGLPSDRFSAERTGGSVSTLTIQRTQQEDSAVYLCASSFGVGELFFGEGSRLTVL.

V is TRBV6-6 and J is TRBJ1-6; D might be TRBD1 (5 bases). This CDR3 has 15 residues. Germline V lookup: CDR1 MNHNY, CDR2 SVGAGI (reference sequence). V was pared by 7 bases and J by 10 bases, with 20 bases between. The CDR3 DNA reads TGTGCCAGCACCCCAGGGCCACGGGAGGGGTCACCCCTCCACTTT. This translates into CASTPGPREGSPLHF.

The CDR3 loop reads CACALQYGMGYGYTF. The DNA for the CDR3 is TGTGCCTGCGCCCTACAGTATGGGATGGGCTATGGCTACACCTTC. This sequence joins TRBV30 and TRBJ1-2, with D unclear. V lost 6 bases and J 4 bases, leaving 21 bases between the germline ends. Per germline, CDR1 GTSNPN and CDR2 SVGIG (reference sequence). The CDR3 extends over 15 amino acids.

The CDR3 bases are TGTGCCAGCAGGACACAGGGGATGAGCTCCTGGAATTCACCCCTCCACTTT. This encodes CASRTQGMSSWNSPLHF. The J gene is TRBJ1-6, the V gene TRBV5-8, with 7 bases identical to TRBD1. The CDR3 loop spans 17 amino acids. The ends lost 5 bases at V and 7 bases at J; junction bases unmatched: 15. Germline V gene sequence: CDR1 SGHTS, CDR2 YDEGEE.

As for this clone: Different DNA sequences within this sample yield the same CDR3. V usage is TRBV29-1 and J usage is TRBJ2-4; D is uncertain. Germline CDR1 SQVTM, CDR2 ANQGSEA. The V and J ends lost 3 bases and 7 bases respectively, with 7 bases between them. The CDR3 extends over 11 amino acids. CDR3 sequence reads: CSVEVRNIQYF. In DNA, the CDR3 is TGCAGCGTTGAGGTGCGGAACATTCAGTACTTC.

The chain joins TRBV10-3 to TRBJ2-5, with 7 bases identical to TRBD2. The CDR3 covers 13 residues. In germline, CDR1 is ENHRY, CDR2 SYGVKD. V lost 11 bases to trimming and J lost 2 bases; unmatched junction nucleotides: 8. Here the CDR3 reads CAARGVMQETQYF. The CDR3 bases are TGTGCCGCCCGGGGGGTGATGCAAGAGACCCAGTACTTC.

The rearrangement links TRBV10-3 to TRBJ2-1, with D possibly being TRBD2 (6 bases). Trimming pared 6 bases from V and 6 bases from J, leaving 9 bases between. Germline loops: CDR1 ENHRY, CDR2 SYGVKD. The CDR3 spans 12 residues. The CDR3 DNA follows: TGTGCCATCAGGGGGACTCTCAATGAGCAGTTCTTC. Its translation is CAIRGTLNEQFF.

This clone was observed a handful of times. The V call is TRBV4-1, the J call TRBJ1-5; 8 nucleotides align to TRBD1. CDR3 length: 15 residues. V lost 4 bases, J lost 1 base, and 3 bases stayed unmatched. CDR1 and CDR2 (germline): MGHRA, YSYEKL. CDR3: CASSPGQGSNQPQHF. The CDR3 region has the DNA TGCGCCAGCAGCCCCGGACAGGGAAGCAATCAGCCCCAGCATTTT.

The rearrangement uses TRBV5-4 and TRBJ1-6; 9 nucleotides align to TRBD1. CDR1 and CDR2 from the germline V gene are SGHNT and YYREEE (reference sequence). V lost 5 bases and J lost 7; bases outside the gene matches: 4. This CDR3 comprises 14 residues. The CDR3 DNA reads as TGTGCCAGCAGGGGGACAGGGACAAATTCACCCCTCCACTTT. It is translated as CASRGTGTNSPLHF. The full variable domain, completed using reference TRBV5-4 and TRBJ1-6, is ETGVTQSPTHLIKTRGQQVTLRCSSQSGHNTVSWYQQALGQGPQFIFQYYREEENGRGNFPPRFSGLQFPNYSSELNVNALELDDSALYLCASRGTGTNSPLHFGNGTRLTVT.

The genes are TRBV9 and TRBJ2-3; TRBD2 agrees at 7 bases. Germline CDR1 is SGDLS and CDR2 is YYNGEE. Germline trimming cut 0 bases from V and 0 bases from J; bases unmatched to any gene: 13. The CDR3 totals 19 residues. CDR3 nucleotide sequence: TGTGCCAGCAGCGTAGGAAGGGGTCGGGACTATACTAGCACAGATACGCAGTATTTT. Translating it yields CASSVGRGRDYTSTDTQYF.

The V and J genes are TRBV11-2 and TRBJ1-4; TRBD1 aligns across 8 bases. J was trimmed by 0 bases and V by 5 bases; bases with no gene match: 5. Germline CDR1 is SGHAT and CDR2 is FQNNGV. The length of the CDR3 is 16 residues. The CDR3 DNA follows: TGTGCCAGCAGCCCCCGACAGGGGACAACTAATGAAAAACTGTTTTTT. Protein: CASSPRQGTTNEKLFF.

Concerning this clone itself: A much larger clone lies one base from this, so it may be a read error. The J gene is TRBJ2-5, the V gene TRBV9, with D hard to call. With 4 bases removed from V and 5 bases from J, the gap between germline ends came to 6 bases. Germline values: CDR1 SGDLS, CDR2 YYNGEE. The CDR3 extends over 11 amino acids. The CDR3 sequence: CASSIGETQYF. CDR3 nucleotide sequence: TGTGCCAGCAGCATAGGGGAGACCCAGTACTTC.

The V call is TRBV30, the J call TRBJ1-6, with a tentative D call TRBD1 (5 bases). The CDR3 contains 16 residues. V was cut by 4 bases and J by 3 bases, with 16 bases left in between. Looked up from germline, CDR1 is GTSNPN and CDR2 is SVGIG (reference sequence). CDR3 in DNA: TGTGCCTGGACGCTTATCGGGGCAGGCTATAATTCACCCCTCCACTTT. Amino acid sequence: CAWTLIGAGYNSPLHF.

V gene TRBV28 combines with J gene TRBJ1-2, with D uncertain. V was shortened by 3 bases and J by 9 bases, with 11 bases between the two germline ends. CDR3 length equals 12 residues. Per germline, CDR1 MDHEN and CDR2 SYDVKM. CDR3 DNA: TGTGCCAGCAGTTTGGAAGCCTCGAGCTACACCTTC. Encoded protein: CASSLEASSYTF.

V is TRBV6-1 and J is TRBJ1-5; no firm D call. Looked up from germline, CDR1 is MNHNS and CDR2 is SASEGT. V lost 1 base and J 0 bases, leaving 7 bases between the germline ends. This CDR3 has 15 residues. The CDR3 nucleotides are TGTGCCAGCAGTGAAGTCAGGAATAGCAATCAGCCCCAGCATTTT. Translation: CASSEVRNSNQPQHF.

This chain links TRBV19 with TRBJ2-6, with D possibly being TRBD2 (5 bases). The ends were cut back, 6 bases at V and 0 bases at J, with 15 bases in the middle. The CDR3 consists of 17 residues. Germline CDR1 LNHDA, CDR2 SQIVND (reference sequence). This CDR3 reads CASSPVPGSSGANVLTF. DNA of the CDR3: TGTGCCAGTAGCCCAGTCCCGGGGAGCTCTGGGGCCAACGTCCTGACTTTC.

This clone is a singleton in its sample. The sample has other DNA sequences that encode this CDR3 too. V usage is TRBV7-9 and J usage is TRBJ2-3; no definite D call. Trimming shortened V by 4 bases and J by 6 bases, and 8 bases separated the two germline ends. This CDR3 has 12 amino acids. Germline CDR1 and CDR2: SEHNR and FQNEAQ (reference sequence). CDR3 in DNA: TGTGCCAGCAGCTCCCCCGGGGATACGCAGTATTTT. Translation gives CASSSPGDTQYF.

The chain links TRBV7-6 to TRBJ2-7, with D perhaps TRBD2 (7 bases). V lost 5 bases and J lost 2, with 13 bases in between. The CDR3 sequence is 14 residues long. The germline V gene has CDR1 SGHVS and CDR2 FNYEAQ. The CDR3 DNA sequence: TGTGCCAGCAGCCCTGCGGGGGCTGCCTACGAGCAGTACTTC. Translated, it gives CASSPAGAAYEQYF. Combining the CDR3 with reference TRBV7-6 and TRBJ2-7 gives the whole variable domain GAGVSQSPRYKVTKRGQDVALRCDPISGHVSLYWYRQALGQGPEFLTYFNYEAQQDKSGLPNDRFSAERPEGSISTLTIQRTEQRDSAMYRCASSPAGAAYEQYFGPGTRLTVT.

This chain joins TRBV5-6 and TRBJ2-5, with D maybe TRBD1 (5 bases). Germline CDR1 and CDR2: SGHDT and YYEEEE. CDR3 length: 14 amino acids. Trimming pared 2 bases from V and 1 base from J, leaving 9 bases between. CDR3 sequence reads: CASSFPGIQETQYF. The CDR3 region has the DNA TGTGCCAGCAGCTTCCCAGGGATCCAAGAGACCCAGTACTTC.